These 21 T cell receptor beta chains share one sample of origin, sequenced in a study of cytomegalovirus exposure and HLA in healthy donors. Generated by immunoSEQ multiplex PCR, the TCRdb table keeps only in-frame clones and is missing some. The repertoire has roughly 350,000 clones, more than 80% of them found once; the top ten carry 0.7% to 0.85%. Sequencing input: PBMCs. The receptor set was obtained from a woman aged 18-29 years in good health and CMV-seronegative.

This chain uses TRBV2 with TRBJ2-7; no definite D call. The CDR3 runs to 13 residues. Trimming removed 5 bases at V and 2 bases at J, with 10 bases between. Germline V gives CDR1 SNHLY, CDR2 FYNNEI. The CDR3 bases are TGTGCCAGCAGTAGAACACGAACCTACGAGCAGTACTTC. Translated: CASSRTRTYEQYF.

This clone was seen a handful of times. This chain links TRBV10-3 with TRBJ2-7; 9 bases agree with TRBD1. The CDR3 covers 16 residues. CDR1 is ENHRY, CDR2 SYGVKD, per germline. Germline trimming cut 2 bases from V and 2 bases from J; bases unmatched to any gene: 7. DNA of the CDR3: TGTGCCATCAGTGAGGGTCCGGGACAGGGAACCTACGAGCAGTACTTC. It encodes CAISEGPGQGTYEQYF.

The chain carries TRBV27 and TRBJ2-7, with a possible D match to TRBD2 (6 bases). CDR3 length: 14 residues. Germline CDR1 is MNHEY and CDR2 is SMNVEV (reference sequence). Trimming pared 5 bases from V and 2 bases from J, leaving 13 bases between. CDR3 loop: CASSRGELPYEQYF. In DNA form, the CDR3 reads TGTGCCAGCAGTCGCGGGGAACTACCCTACGAGCAGTACTTC.

This rearrangement joins TRBV27 to TRBJ2-1, with 8 bases that match TRBD2. The ends lost 3 bases at V and 3 bases at J; junction bases unmatched: 10. From germline, CDR1 is MNHEY and CDR2 SMNVEV (reference sequence). The CDR3 spans 17 residues. The CDR3 DNA is TGTGCCAGCAGTTTTCTGCGACTAGCGAGAGACTACAATGAGCAGTTCTTC. This codes for CASSFLRLARDYNEQFF.

The V and J genes are TRBV7-2 and TRBJ2-1, with D perhaps TRBD1 (6 bases). This CDR3 is 15 amino acids long. Germline CDR1 and CDR2: SGHTA and FQGNSA. The ends were cut back, 4 bases at V and 1 base at J, with 11 bases in the middle. The CDR3 protein is CASSSGVVSYNEQFF. The CDR3 DNA sequence: TGTGCCAGCAGCTCAGGGGTTGTTTCCTACAATGAGCAGTTCTTC. The variable domain in full, completed from reference TRBV7-2 and TRBJ2-1, reads GAGVSQSPSNKVTEKGKDVELRCDPISGHTALYWYRQSLGQGLEFLIYFQGNSAPDKSGLPSDRFSAERTGGSVSTLTIQRTQQEDSAVYLCASSSGVVSYNEQFFGPGTRLTVL.

In regard to this clone: The same CDR3 is also encoded by other DNA sequences in this sample. In DNA, the CDR3 is TGTGCCAGCAGTTTACGAGGAAACTATGGCTACACCTTC. This sequence encodes CASSLRGNYGYTF. The chain couples TRBV27 to TRBJ1-2, with D unresolved. The CDR3 runs to 13 residues. Per germline, CDR1 MNHEY and CDR2 SMNVEV (reference sequence). The V end lost 2 bases, the J end lost 2 bases, and 6 bases lay between the germline ends.

The rearrangement uses TRBV28 and TRBJ2-2; TRBD1 is a possible D gene (6 bases). Per germline, CDR1 MDHEN and CDR2 SYDVKM. V was pared by 9 bases and J by 0 bases, with 17 bases between. This CDR3 contains 16 residues. This CDR3 is CASRPLGQTNTGELFF. The CDR3 bases are TGTGCCAGTAGGCCTTTGGGACAAACGAACACCGGGGAGCTGTTTTTT.

The chain joins TRBV5-1 to TRBJ2-5; 9 positions match TRBD1. The trim removed 4 bases at V and 2 bases at J, leaving 9 bases unmatched. The V gene's germline CDR1 is SGHRS and CDR2 YFSETQ. This CDR3 has 16 residues. The CDR3: CASSLGDRVVQETQYF. As DNA, the CDR3 is TGCGCCAGCAGCCTGGGGGACAGGGTGGTGCAAGAGACCCAGTACTTC.

The chain recombines TRBV5-6 with TRBJ2-7, with D possibly TRBD1 on 5 matching bases. CDR3 size: 11 residues. CDR1 is SGHDT and CDR2 is YYEEEE in the germline V gene. Between the trimmed V and J ends, which lost 4 bases and 5 bases, there was a span of 7 bases. The CDR3 DNA sequence: TGTGCCAGCAGCAAGACAGACGAGCAGTACTTC. Amino acid sequence: CASSKTDEQYF.

J is TRBJ2-7 and V is TRBV12-5; D may be TRBD2 (6 bases). This CDR3 is 13 amino acids long. Germline values: CDR1 LGHNT, CDR2 FRNRAP. V was pared by 3 bases and J by 0 bases, with 6 bases between. CDR3: CASGFGSSYEQYF. CDR3 sequence (DNA): TGTGCTAGTGGTTTCGGGAGCTCCTACGAGCAGTACTTC.

The chain couples TRBV14 to TRBJ2-1, with 7 bases aligning to TRBD1. V was clipped by 0 bases and J by 4 bases; unmatched bases: 3. CDR1 and CDR2 (germline): SGHDN, FVKESK. The CDR3 length is 15 residues. The CDR3 protein is CASSQDWDRYNEQFF. CDR3 DNA sequence: TGTGCCAGCAGCCAAGATTGGGACAGATACAATGAGCAGTTCTTC.

V usage is TRBV29-1 and J usage is TRBJ2-7; TRBD1 might be the D (5 bases). Germline CDR1 is SQVTM and CDR2 is ANQGSEA. This CDR3 region has 12 residues. Trimming took off 6 bases at V and 2 bases at J, with 11 bases between the two ends. In nucleotides, the CDR3 is TGCAGCGTCCGACAGAGTACCTACGAGCAGTACTTC. Translation: CSVRQSTYEQYF.

V gene TRBV2 combines with J gene TRBJ1-5; tentative D call: TRBD1 (5 bases). CDR3 length equals 13 residues. Trimming stripped 7 bases from V and 4 bases from J, with 11 bases between. From germline, CDR1 is SNHLY and CDR2 FYNNEI. CDR3: CASNRRANQPQHF. The CDR3, as DNA: TGTGCCAGCAATCGCAGGGCAAATCAGCCCCAGCATTTT. Full variable domain (remainder filled in from reference TRBV2 and TRBJ1-5): EPEVTQTPSHQVTQMGQEVILRCVPISNHLYFYWYRQILGQKVEFLVSFYNNEISEKSEIFDDQFSVERPDGSNFTLKIRSTKLEDSAMYFCASNRRANQPQHFGDGTRLSIL.

The J gene is TRBJ2-7, the V gene TRBV2, with a tentative D call TRBD1 (6 bases). V lost 11 bases to trimming and J lost 2 bases, with 13 bases between them. The V gene's germline CDR1 is SNHLY and CDR2 FYNNEI. The CDR3 runs 12 residues. CDR3 protein: CAWGRGTYEQYF. In DNA form, the CDR3 reads TGTGCCTGGGGGCGAGGGACCTACGAGCAGTACTTC.

This chain connects TRBV13 to TRBJ2-5, with D unclear. With 6 bases removed from V and 5 bases from J, the gap between germline ends came to 16 bases. The CDR3 sequence is 14 residues long. Germline CDR1 and CDR2: PRHDT and FYEKMQ (reference sequence). The CDR3 loop reads CASSPQALIETQYF. CDR3 nucleotide sequence: TGTGCCAGCAGTCCCCAGGCACTTATCGAGACCCAGTACTTC.

The CDR3: CASSYGAGGRYEQYF. The CDR3 nucleotides are TGTGCCAGCAGTTACGGGGCGGGGGGTAGGTACGAGCAGTACTTC. This chain uses TRBV6-5 with TRBJ2-7, with TRBD2 matching over 8 bases. Trimming took 2 bases from V and 4 from J; bases not matched to a gene: 7. Germline-derived CDR1 and CDR2 are MNHEY and SVGAGI. This CDR3 has 15 residues.

This chain connects TRBV4-2 to TRBJ2-3, with TRBD1 matching 7 bases. The CDR3 spans 18 residues. Germline loops: CDR1 LGHNA, CDR2 YNFKEQ. J was trimmed by 2 bases and V by 1 base; bases with no gene match: 12. CDR3 DNA: TGTGCCAGCAGCCAAGGGGTTATAGTACAGGGGATCACAGATACGCAGTATTTT. It encodes CASSQGVIVQGITDTQYF.

The chain combines TRBV14 with TRBJ2-7, with no clear D. Trimming removed 1 base from V and 0 bases from J, with 7 bases in between. There are 14 residues in the CDR3. The germline CDR1 and CDR2 sequences are SGHDN and FVKESK. The DNA for the CDR3 is TGTGCCAGCAGCCAAGGTGGCAGCTCCTACGAGCAGTACTTC. Its translation: CASSQGGSSYEQYF.

Turning to this clone: Its ends do not fully match the called genes, so a read error is possible. The chain recombines TRBV4-2 with TRBJ2-7; weak D call: TRBD1 (5 bases). The CDR3 consists of 15 residues. Looked up from germline, CDR1 is LGHNA and CDR2 is YNFKEQ. The CDR3 nucleotides are TGTGCCAGCAGCCAAGAAGCCGTTGTTACTCGACAGATGAACTTC. The encoded protein is CASSQEAVVTRQMNF.

Of note for this clone: The same CDR3 is also encoded by other DNA sequences in this sample. Here the CDR3 reads CASSSLAGGPDTGELFF. CDR3 DNA sequence: TGTGCCAGCAGCTCACTAGCGGGAGGGCCGGACACCGGGGAGCTGTTTTTT. V and J are TRBV7-3 and TRBJ2-2, with 13 bases aligning to TRBD2. CDR1 SGHTA and CDR2 FQGTGA come from the germline V gene. V was clipped by 4 bases and J by 3 bases; unmatched bases: 5. This CDR3 has 17 amino acids.

This chain connects TRBV5-1 to TRBJ2-6; no clear D. The CDR3 is 13 residues long. Trimming stripped 4 bases from V and 5 bases from J, with 7 bases between. Germline loops: CDR1 SGHRS, CDR2 YFSETQ. The CDR3 sequence: CASSRERANVLTF. The CDR3 DNA sequence: TGCGCCAGCAGCCGTGAGAGGGCCAACGTCCTGACTTTC.